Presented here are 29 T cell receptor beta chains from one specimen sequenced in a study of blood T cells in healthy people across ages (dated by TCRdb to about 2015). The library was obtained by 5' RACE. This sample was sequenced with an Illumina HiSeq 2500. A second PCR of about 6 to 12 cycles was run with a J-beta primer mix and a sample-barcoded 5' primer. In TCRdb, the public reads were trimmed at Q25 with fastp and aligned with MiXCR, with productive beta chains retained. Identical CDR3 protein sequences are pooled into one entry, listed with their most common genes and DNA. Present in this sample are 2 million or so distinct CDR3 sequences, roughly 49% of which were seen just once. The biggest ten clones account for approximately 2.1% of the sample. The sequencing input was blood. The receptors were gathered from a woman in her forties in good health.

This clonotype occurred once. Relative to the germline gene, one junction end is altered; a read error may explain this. CDR3 DNA sequence: TGCGCCAGCAGTTCCAGACAGGGCCAATCTAACTATGGCTACACCTTC. This gives the protein CASSSRQGQSNYGYTF. The rearrangement links TRBV27 to TRBJ1-2; 7 nucleotides line up with TRBD1. CDR3 length: 16 amino acids. Germline CDR1 and CDR2: MNHEY and SMNVEV (reference sequence).

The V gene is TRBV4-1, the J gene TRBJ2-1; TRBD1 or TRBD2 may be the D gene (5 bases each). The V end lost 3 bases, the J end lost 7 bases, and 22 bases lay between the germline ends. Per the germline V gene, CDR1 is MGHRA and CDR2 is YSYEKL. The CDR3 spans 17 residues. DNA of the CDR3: TGCGCCAGCAGCCACCCCAATGGGGGAAGGGCGAGAAATGAGCAGTTCTTC. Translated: CASSHPNGGRARNEQFF.

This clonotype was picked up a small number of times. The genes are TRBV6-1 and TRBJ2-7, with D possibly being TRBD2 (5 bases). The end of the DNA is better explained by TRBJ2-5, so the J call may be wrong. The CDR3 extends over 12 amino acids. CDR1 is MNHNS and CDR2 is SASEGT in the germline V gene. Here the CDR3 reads CASSPSPGTQYF. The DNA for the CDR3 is TGTGCCAGCAGCCCTAGCCCGGGGACCCAGTACTTC.

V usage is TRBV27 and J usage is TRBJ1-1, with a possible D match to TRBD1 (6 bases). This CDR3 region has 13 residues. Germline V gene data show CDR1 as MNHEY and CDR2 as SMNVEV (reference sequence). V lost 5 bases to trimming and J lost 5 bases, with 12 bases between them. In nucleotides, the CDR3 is TGTGCCAGCAGTGGGGGGGGGCTGACTGAAGCTTTCTTT. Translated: CASSGGGLTEAFF.

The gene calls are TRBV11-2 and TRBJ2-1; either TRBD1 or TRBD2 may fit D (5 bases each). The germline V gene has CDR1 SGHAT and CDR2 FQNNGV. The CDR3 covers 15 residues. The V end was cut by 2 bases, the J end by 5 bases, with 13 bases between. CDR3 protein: CASSLWDGNNNEQFF. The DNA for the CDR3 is TGTGCCAGCAGCTTATGGGACGGAAACAACAATGAGCAGTTCTTC.

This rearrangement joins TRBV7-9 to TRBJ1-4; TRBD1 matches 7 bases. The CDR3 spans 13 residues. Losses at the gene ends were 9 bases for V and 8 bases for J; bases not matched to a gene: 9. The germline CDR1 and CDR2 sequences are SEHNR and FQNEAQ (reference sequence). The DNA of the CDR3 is TGTGCCAGTTCCGTGGGACAGTCCGAAAAACTGTTTTTT. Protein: CASSVGQSEKLFF. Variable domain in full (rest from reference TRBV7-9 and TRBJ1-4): DTGVSQNPRHKITKRGQNVTFRCDPISEHNRLYWYRQTLGQGPEFLTYFQNEAQLEKSRLLSDRFSAERPKGSFSTLEIQRTEQGDSAMYLCASSVGQSEKLFFGSGTQLSVL.

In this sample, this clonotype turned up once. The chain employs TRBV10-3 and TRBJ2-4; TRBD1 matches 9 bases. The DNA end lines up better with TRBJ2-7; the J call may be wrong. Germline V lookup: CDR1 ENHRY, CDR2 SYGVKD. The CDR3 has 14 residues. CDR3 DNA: TGTGCCATCAGTCAGGCGGGACAGGGTTACGAGCAGTACTTC. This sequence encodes CAISQAGQGYEQYF.

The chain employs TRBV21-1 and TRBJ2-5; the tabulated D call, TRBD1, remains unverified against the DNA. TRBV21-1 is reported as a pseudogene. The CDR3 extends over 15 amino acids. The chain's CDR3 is CASSKAEQGQETQYF. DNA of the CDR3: TGTGCCAGCAGCAAAGCCGAACAGGGACAAGAGACCCAGTACTTC.

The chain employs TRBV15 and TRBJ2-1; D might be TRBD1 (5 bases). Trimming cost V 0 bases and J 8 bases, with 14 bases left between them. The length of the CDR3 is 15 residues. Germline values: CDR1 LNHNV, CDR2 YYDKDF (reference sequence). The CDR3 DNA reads TGTGCCACCAGCAGAGATAGGGGCTATCGGGATGAGCAGTTCTTC. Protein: CATSRDRGYRDEQFF.

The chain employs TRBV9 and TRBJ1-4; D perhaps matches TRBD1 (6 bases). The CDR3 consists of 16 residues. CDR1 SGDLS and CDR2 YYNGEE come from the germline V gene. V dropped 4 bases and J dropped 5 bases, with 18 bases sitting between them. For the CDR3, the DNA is TGTGCCAGCAGCCCGAAACAGGGCCGGGTGAATGAAAAACTGTTTTTT. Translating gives CASSPKQGRVNEKLFF.

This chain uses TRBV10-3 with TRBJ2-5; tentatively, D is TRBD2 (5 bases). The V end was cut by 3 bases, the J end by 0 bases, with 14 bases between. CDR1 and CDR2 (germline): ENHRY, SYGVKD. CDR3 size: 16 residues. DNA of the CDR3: TGTGCCATCAGTGACCCTCCCGGGAAGTACCAAGAGACCCAGTACTTC. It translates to CAISDPPGKYQETQYF.

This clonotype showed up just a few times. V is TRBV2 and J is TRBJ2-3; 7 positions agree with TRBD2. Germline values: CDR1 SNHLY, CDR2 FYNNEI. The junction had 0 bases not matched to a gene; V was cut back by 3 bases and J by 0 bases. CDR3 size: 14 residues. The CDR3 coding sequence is TGTGCCAGCAGTGAGGGGGGGAGCACAGATACGCAGTATTTT. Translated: CASSEGGSTDTQYF.

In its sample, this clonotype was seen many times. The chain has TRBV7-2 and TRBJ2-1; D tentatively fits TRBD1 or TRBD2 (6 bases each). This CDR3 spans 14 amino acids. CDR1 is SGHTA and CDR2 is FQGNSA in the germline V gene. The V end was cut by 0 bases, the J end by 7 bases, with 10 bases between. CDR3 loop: CASSLAGGINEQFF. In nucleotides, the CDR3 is TGTGCCAGCAGCTTAGCGGGGGGCATAAATGAGCAGTTCTTC.

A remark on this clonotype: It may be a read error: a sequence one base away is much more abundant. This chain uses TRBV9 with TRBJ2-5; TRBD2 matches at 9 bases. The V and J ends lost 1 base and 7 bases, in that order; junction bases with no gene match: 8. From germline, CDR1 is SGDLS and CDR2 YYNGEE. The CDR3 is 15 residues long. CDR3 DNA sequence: TGTGCCAGCAGCGTAAGCGGGGGGCCGCTAAGGACCCAGTACTTC. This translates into CASSVSGGPLRTQYF.

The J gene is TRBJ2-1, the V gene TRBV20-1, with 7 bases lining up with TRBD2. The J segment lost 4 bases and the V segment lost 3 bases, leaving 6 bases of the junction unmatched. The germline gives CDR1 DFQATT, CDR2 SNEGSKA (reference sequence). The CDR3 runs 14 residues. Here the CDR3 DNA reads TGCAGTGCTAGGACTAGCATAACATACAATGAGCAGTTCTTC. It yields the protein CSARTSITYNEQFF.

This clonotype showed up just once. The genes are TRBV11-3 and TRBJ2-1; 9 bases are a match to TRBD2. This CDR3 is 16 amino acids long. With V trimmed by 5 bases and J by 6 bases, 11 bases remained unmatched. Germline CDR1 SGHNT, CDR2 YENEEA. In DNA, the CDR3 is TGTGCCAGCAGCAGTCGAGCGGGAGGACTCCTCAATGAGCAGTTCTTC. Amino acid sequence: CASSSRAGGLLNEQFF.

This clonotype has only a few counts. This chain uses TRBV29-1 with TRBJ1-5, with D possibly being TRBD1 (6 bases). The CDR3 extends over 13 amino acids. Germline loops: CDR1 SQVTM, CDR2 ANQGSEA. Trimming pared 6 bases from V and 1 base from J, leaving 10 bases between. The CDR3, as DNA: TGCAGCGTCCTAGACAGGAGCAATCAGCCCCAGCATTTT. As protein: CSVLDRSNQPQHF.

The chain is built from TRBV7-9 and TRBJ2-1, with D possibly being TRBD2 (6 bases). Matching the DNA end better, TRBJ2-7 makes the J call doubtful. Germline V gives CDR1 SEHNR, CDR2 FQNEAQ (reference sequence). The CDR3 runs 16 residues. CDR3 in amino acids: CASSLGGESFYNEQYF. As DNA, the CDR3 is TGTGCCAGCAGCTTAGGGGGGGAATCCTTCTACAATGAGCAGTACTTC.

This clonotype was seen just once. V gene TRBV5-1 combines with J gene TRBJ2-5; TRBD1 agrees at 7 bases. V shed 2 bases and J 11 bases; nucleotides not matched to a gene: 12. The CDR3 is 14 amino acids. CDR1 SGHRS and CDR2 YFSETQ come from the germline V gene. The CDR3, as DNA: TGCGCCAGCAGCTTCGGGACAGCAGTGATGGAGCAGTACTTC. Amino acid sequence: CASSFGTAVMEQYF.

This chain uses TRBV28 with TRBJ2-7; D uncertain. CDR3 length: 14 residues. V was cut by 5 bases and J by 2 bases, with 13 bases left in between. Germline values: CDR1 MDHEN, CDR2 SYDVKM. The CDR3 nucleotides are TGTGCCAGCAGTCAATCGTGGGCTACCTACGAGCAGTACTTC. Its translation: CASSQSWATYEQYF.

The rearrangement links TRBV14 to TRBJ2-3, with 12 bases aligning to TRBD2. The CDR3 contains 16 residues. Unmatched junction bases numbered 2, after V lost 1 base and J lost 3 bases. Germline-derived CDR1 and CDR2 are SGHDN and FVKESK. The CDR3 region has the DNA TGTGCCAGCAGCCAAGGGACTAGCGGGGCGACAGATACGCAGTATTTT. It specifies CASSQGTSGATDTQYF.

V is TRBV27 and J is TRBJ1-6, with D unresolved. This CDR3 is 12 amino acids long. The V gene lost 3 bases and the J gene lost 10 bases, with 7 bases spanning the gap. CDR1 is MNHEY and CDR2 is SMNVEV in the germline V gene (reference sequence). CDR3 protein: CASSFKGSPLHF. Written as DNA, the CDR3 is TGTGCCAGCAGTTTCAAAGGCTCACCCCTCCACTTT.

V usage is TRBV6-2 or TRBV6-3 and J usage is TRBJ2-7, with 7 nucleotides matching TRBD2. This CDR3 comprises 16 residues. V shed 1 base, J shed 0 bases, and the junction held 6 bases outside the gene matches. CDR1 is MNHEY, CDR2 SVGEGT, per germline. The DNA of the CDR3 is TGTGCCAGCAGTTACTGGCTAGCGGATCCCTCCTACGAGCAGTACTTC. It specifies CASSYWLADPSYEQYF.

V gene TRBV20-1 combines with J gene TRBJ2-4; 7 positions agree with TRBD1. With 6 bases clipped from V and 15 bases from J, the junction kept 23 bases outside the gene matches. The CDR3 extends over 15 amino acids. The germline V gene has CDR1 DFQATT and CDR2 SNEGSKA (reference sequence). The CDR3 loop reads CSAPTGAALPYELYF. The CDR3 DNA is TGCAGTGCCCCAACAGGGGCCGCTCTCCCCTACGAGCTGTACTTC.

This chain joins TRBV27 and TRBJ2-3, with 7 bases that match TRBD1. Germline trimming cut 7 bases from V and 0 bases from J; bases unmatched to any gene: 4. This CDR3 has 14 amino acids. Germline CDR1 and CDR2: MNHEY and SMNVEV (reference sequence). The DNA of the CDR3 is TGTGCCAGCAACGCAGGGGGTAGCACAGATACGCAGTATTTT. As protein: CASNAGGSTDTQYF.

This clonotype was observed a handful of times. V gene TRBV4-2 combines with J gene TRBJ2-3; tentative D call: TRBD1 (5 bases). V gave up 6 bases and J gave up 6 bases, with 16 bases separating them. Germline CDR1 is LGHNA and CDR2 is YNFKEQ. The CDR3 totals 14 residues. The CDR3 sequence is CASRPEGALDTQYF. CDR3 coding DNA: TGTGCCAGCAGGCCGGAAGGGGCTCTCGATACGCAGTATTTT.

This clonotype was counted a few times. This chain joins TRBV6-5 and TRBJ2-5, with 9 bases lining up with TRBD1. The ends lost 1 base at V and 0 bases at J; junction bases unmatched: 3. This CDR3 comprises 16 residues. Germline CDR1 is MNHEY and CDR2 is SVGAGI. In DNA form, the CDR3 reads TGTGCCAGCAGTTACTTCGGGACAGGGCACCAAGAGACCCAGTACTTC. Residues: CASSYFGTGHQETQYF.

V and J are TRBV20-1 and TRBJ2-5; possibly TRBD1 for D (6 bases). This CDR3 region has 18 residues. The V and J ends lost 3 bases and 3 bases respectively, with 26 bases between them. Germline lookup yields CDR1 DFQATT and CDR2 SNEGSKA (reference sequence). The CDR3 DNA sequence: TGCAGTGCTAGTTTTTTCATGTTCCACTCAGGGGACAAAGAGACCCAGTACTTC. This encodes CSASFFMFHSGDKETQYF.

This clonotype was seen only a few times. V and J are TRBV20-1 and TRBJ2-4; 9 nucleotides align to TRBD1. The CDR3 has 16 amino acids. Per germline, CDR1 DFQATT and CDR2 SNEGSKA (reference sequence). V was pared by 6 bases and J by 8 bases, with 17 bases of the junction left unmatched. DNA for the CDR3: TGCAGTGCGACGAAACGCAAGACAGGGGGAGCGGACATTCAGTACTTC. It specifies CSATKRKTGGADIQYF.